This T cell receptor (beta chain) was observed in a study of T-cell reconstitution after alpha-beta-depleted transplantation in children. As it was prepared, the TCRbeta library received unique molecular identifiers. MiXCR was run by TCRdb on the PCR reads, yielding one entry per CDR3 protein. The top ten hold 28% of the sample, which has 800,000 to 1,000,000 distinct CDR3 sequences, 25% to 30% seen once. With 1 base removed from V and 3 bases from J, the gap between germline ends came to 10 bases. This CDR3 region has 14 residues. Comments on this clonotype: Its antigen is still unknown.

Study-wide findings and caveats: The study reportedly traced alpha-beta T cells about two months after transplant to several hundred expanded graft clones. T-cell counts and diversity at one year post-transplant came mainly from newly produced T cells.

This chain joins TRBV12-3 or TRBV12-4 and TRBJ2-7; D call uncertain. This clonotype was sampled from a boy younger than two who had a stem cell transplant for SCID, so the T cells may come from the graft donor. The source material was PBMCs, mostly from graft donor cells, sampled 360 days after TCRalphabeta/CD19-depleted stem cell transplant. The CDR3 region is CASSLGVEFYEQYF. The CDR3 nucleotides read TGTGCCAGCAGTTTAGGAGTCGAGTTCTACGAGCAGTACTTC.